This T cell receptor beta chain was recorded in a study of blood T cell repertoires in COVID-19. This table comes from immunoSEQ multiplex PCR, and its TCRdb copy is limited to in-frame clones, with some not included. The table has 250,000 or so clones, around nine tenths seen once. The CDR3 totals 14 residues. Germline values: CDR1 LNHDA, CDR2 SQIVND (reference sequence). V lost 5 bases to trimming and J lost 5 bases; unmatched junction nucleotides: 2. The TCR sequence derives from a woman in her forties or fifties who had recovered from COVID-19. Sequencing was done on a sample of PBMCs or T cells enriched from blood (not recorded which). The chain combines TRBV19 with TRBJ2-1, with 11 positions matching TRBD2. The CDR3, as DNA: TGTGCCAGTAGTCCGACTAGCGGGAACAATGAGCAGTTCTTC. This translates into CASSPTSGNNEQFF.